This entry lists 3 T cell receptor beta chains sequenced from one sample in a study of vaccination effects on CD4 cells after COVID-19. TCRdb's copy holds only in-frame clones and misses some; the assay was immunoSEQ multiplex PCR. Of about 76,000 clones detected, about 74% appear once; the ten largest clones hold approximately 2%. Their antigens remain unidentified. Culturing for about 9 days preceded CD4+ T cell isolation. The sequenced sample was CD4+ T cells from PBMCs cultured without peptide, obtained before COVID-19 vaccination. These receptors were obtained from a human donor who received a COVID-19 vaccine.

This clone was seen more than once but under ten times. This rearrangement joins TRBV2 to TRBJ1-5, with 7 positions matching TRBD1. Losses at the gene ends were 8 bases for V and 5 bases for J; bases not matched to a gene: 3. Germline values: CDR1 SNHLY, CDR2 FYNNEI. This CDR3 contains 12 residues. The CDR3 protein is CASGTDDQPQHF. CDR3 nucleotide sequence: TGTGCCAGCGGGACAGACGATCAGCCCCAGCATTTT. The full variable domain, in which reference TRBV2 and TRBJ1-5 provide the parts outside the CDR3, is EPEVTQTPSHQVTQMGQEVILRCVPISNHLYFYWYRQILGQKVEFLVSFYNNEISEKSEIFDDQFSVERPDGSNFTLKIRSTKLEDSAMYFCASGTDDQPQHFGDGTRLSIL.

The V and J genes are TRBV4-1 and TRBJ2-5, with D possibly matching TRBD2 (5 bases). Trimming removed 1 base from V and 7 bases from J, with 19 bases in between. Per the germline V gene, CDR1 is MGHRA and CDR2 is YSYEKL. CDR3 size: 16 residues. CDR3: CASSQAGLPGSGTQYF. The CDR3 nucleotides are TGCGCCAGCAGCCAAGCCGGGCTCCCGGGGTCGGGGACCCAGTACTTC.

This chain uses TRBV19 with TRBJ2-3; 7 bases map to TRBD2. V lost 1 base and J lost 4; bases outside the gene matches: 5. The CDR3 covers 15 residues. CDR1 is LNHDA, CDR2 SQIVND, per germline (reference sequence). CDR3 nucleotides: TGTGCCAGTAGTATAGCTGGGGGGGTTGCAGATACGCAGTATTTT. Translated: CASSIAGGVADTQYF. Full variable domain (rest looked up from reference TRBV19 and TRBJ2-3): DGGITQSPKYLFRKEGQNVTLSCEQNLNHDAMYWYRQDPGQGLRLIYYSQIVNDFQKGDIAEGYSVSREKKESFPLTVTSAQKNPTAFYLCASSIAGGVADTQYFGPGTRLTVL.